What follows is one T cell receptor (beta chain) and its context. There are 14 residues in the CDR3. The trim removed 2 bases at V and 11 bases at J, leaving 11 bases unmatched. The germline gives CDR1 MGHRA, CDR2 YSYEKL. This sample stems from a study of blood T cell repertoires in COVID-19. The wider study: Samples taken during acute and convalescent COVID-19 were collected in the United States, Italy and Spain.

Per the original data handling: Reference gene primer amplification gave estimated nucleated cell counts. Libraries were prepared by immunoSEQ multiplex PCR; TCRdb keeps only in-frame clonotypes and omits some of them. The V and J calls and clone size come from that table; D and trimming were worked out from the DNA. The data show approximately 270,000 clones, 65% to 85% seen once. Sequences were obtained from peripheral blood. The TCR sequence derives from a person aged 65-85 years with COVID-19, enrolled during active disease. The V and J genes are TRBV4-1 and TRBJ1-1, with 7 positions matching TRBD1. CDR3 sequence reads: CASSQLGTVQGAFF. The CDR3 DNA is TGCGCCAGCAGCCAACTTGGGACAGTCCAGGGGGCTTTCTTT.